The present T cell receptor (beta chain) was sequenced within a study of monozygotic twins with inflammatory bowel disease. This CDR3 spans 12 amino acids. CDR1 and CDR2 from the germline V gene are SEHNR and FQNEAQ (reference sequence). Comments on this clonotype: Antigen unknown.

Study results and caveats: For IBD patients, clonotypes shared with others were fewer than for healthy twins, especially with disease activity.

After re-calling the 5' RACE reads, TCRdb lists one entry per CDR3 protein, DNA absent. Its table records roughly 120,000 distinct CDR3 sequences. The sample comprised blood. The chain uses TRBV7-9 and TRBJ1-2; the D call of TRBD1 rests on TCRdb alone, since no DNA is present to check it. This TCR derives from a human donor with ulcerative colitis or Crohn's disease, or a healthy co-twin of an affected twin (not recorded which). The CDR3 region is CASSLFRGGYTF. The whole variable domain, remainder taken from reference TRBV7-9 and TRBJ1-2, is DTGVSQNPRHKITKRGQNVTFRCDPISEHNRLYWYRQTLGQGPEFLTYFQNEAQLEKSRLLSDRFSAERPKGSFSTLEIQRTEQGDSAMYLCASSLFRGGYTFGSGTRLTVV.